One and the same sample provided the 25 T cell receptor beta chains below, sequenced in a study of response to subunit inactivated influenza vaccine. Each CDR3 protein gets one entry after TCRdb re-called the RT-PCR reads with MiXCR. The sample has over 150,000 distinct CDR3 sequences; around 9.2% are singletons. Sequences were derived from non-naive T cells sorted from PBMCs, sampled on the day of vaccination. These TCRs come from a man between 45 and 60 years old who received an inactivated influenza vaccine.

This clonotype has only a few counts. The rearrangement links TRBV6-4 to TRBJ2-2; the match to TRBD1 covers 7 bases. Germline lookup yields CDR1 MRHNA and CDR2 SNTAGT. V shed 7 bases, J shed 4 bases, and the junction held 6 bases outside the gene matches. The CDR3 length is 14 residues. The CDR3 nucleotides read TGTGCCAGCACCGAGGGGGCAGGCACCGGGGAGCTGTTTTTT. It codes for CASTEGAGTGELFF.

In this sample, this clonotype turned up many times. The chain employs TRBV20-1 and TRBJ1-1, with 8 positions matching TRBD1. The CDR3 contains 13 residues. Germline lookup yields CDR1 DFQATT and CDR2 SNEGSKA (reference sequence). Losses at the gene ends were 3 bases for V and 6 bases for J; bases not matched to a gene: 6. The CDR3 reads CSASFQGAAEAFF. DNA of the CDR3: TGCAGTGCTAGTTTCCAGGGGGCTGCTGAAGCTTTCTTT.

A few counts support this clonotype. V gene TRBV20-1 combines with J gene TRBJ2-1; perhaps TRBD2 as D (5 bases). Trimming took 0 bases from V and 2 from J, leaving 11 bases between them. This CDR3 region has 15 residues. Per germline, CDR1 DFQATT and CDR2 SNEGSKA (reference sequence). CDR3 sequence (DNA): TGCAGTGCTAGAGAGCTAGCTCGAGCCTACAATGAGCAGTTCTTC. Its protein is CSARELARAYNEQFF.

This clonotype came up a few times. V gene TRBV7-9 combines with J gene TRBJ2-3, with a possible D match to TRBD2 (6 bases). Trimming removed 4 bases at V and 3 bases at J, with 14 bases between. The CDR3 totals 15 residues. Germline CDR1 and CDR2: SEHNR and FQNEAQ (reference sequence). This chain's CDR3 is CASSSQAGRTDTQYF. The CDR3, as DNA: TGTGCCAGCAGCTCCCAAGCGGGTCGGACAGATACGCAGTATTTT.

This clonotype occurred many times. The chain links TRBV6-5 to TRBJ1-6; 7 nucleotides align to TRBD1. J lost 13 bases, V lost 0 bases, and 3 bases had no gene match. The CDR3 consists of 13 residues. Germline V CDR1 and CDR2: MNHEY, SVGAGI. The CDR3 reads CASSYSRDSPLHF. CDR3 nucleotides: TGTGCCAGCAGTTACTCGAGGGACAGTCCCCTCCACTTT.

This clonotype was seen more than once but under ten times. The junction shows a germline mismatch at one end, possibly a read error. The V gene is TRBV20-1, the J gene TRBJ2-6, with 10 bases fitting TRBD2. CDR3 size: 16 residues. Germline V gene data show CDR1 as DFQATT and CDR2 as SNEGSKA (reference sequence). CDR3: CSASRLAGAGANVLTF. The CDR3, as DNA: TGCAGCGCTAGCAGGCTAGCGGGAGCTGGGGCCAACGTCCTGACTTTC.

The CDR3 is CASSYISGQGARGYTF. The DNA for the CDR3 is TGTGCCAGCAGTTACATCTCCGGACAGGGGGCTCGGGGCTACACCTTC. The J gene is TRBJ1-2, the V gene TRBV6-5, with 11 bases that match TRBD1. Germline CDR1 MNHEY, CDR2 SVGAGI. V was pared by 2 bases and J by 8 bases, with 10 bases of the junction left unmatched. The CDR3 is made up of 16 amino acids.

This clonotype occurred many times. The V call is TRBV5-1, the J call TRBJ2-5; a weak D match, TRBD1 (6 bases). Per the germline V gene, CDR1 is SGHRS and CDR2 is YFSETQ. Trimming stripped 5 bases from V and 1 base from J, with 9 bases between. This CDR3 is built from 13 residues. CDR3 nucleotides: TGCGCCAGCAGACAGGGCCTCCAAGAGACCCAGTACTTC. Translating it yields CASRQGLQETQYF.

This clonotype was seen a handful of times. The chain employs TRBV12-3 or TRBV12-4 and TRBJ1-5; tentative D call: TRBD1 (5 bases). V was clipped by 1 base and J by 4 bases, with 14 bases between them. The CDR3 has 16 amino acids. The CDR3 protein is CASSLEGTGGNQPQHF. CDR3 nucleotides: TGTGCCAGCAGTTTAGAGGGGACGGGAGGGAATCAGCCCCAGCATTTT.

This chain links TRBV6-1 with TRBJ2-7; D unclear. The CDR3 has 15 residues. Trimming pared 6 bases from V and 1 base from J, leaving 16 bases between. Per germline, CDR1 MNHNS and CDR2 SASEGT. The CDR3, as DNA: TGTGCCAGCAGGATGTATGGGTCAGGTTCCTACGAGCAGTACTTC. It codes for CASRMYGSGSYEQYF.

This clonotype was seen more than once but under ten times. V and J are TRBV7-2 and TRBJ2-7; 11 bases are shared with TRBD2. CDR3 size: 15 residues. Trimming at V came to 1 base and at J to 5 bases, leaving 4 bases not matched to a gene. Germline V CDR1 and CDR2: SGHTA, FQGNSA. Here the CDR3 DNA reads TGTGCCAGCAGCTTAGGCCTAGCGGGAGGAAACGAGCAGTACTTC. Translation gives CASSLGLAGGNEQYF. The whole variable domain, remainder taken from reference TRBV7-2 and TRBJ2-7, is GAGVSQSPSNKVTEKGKDVELRCDPISGHTALYWYRQSLGQGLEFLIYFQGNSAPDKSGLPSDRFSAERTGGSVSTLTIQRTQQEDSAVYLCASSLGLAGGNEQYFGPGTRLTVT.

This chain uses TRBV10-3 with TRBJ2-1; 10 bases fit TRBD1. The germline gives CDR1 ENHRY, CDR2 SYGVKD. This CDR3 comprises 15 residues. With 3 bases clipped from V and 4 bases from J, the junction kept 3 bases outside the gene matches. The CDR3, as DNA: TGTGCCATCAGTGACGTGGGACAGGGGTACAATGAGCAGTTCTTC. This codes for CAISDVGQGYNEQFF.

The rearrangement uses TRBV11-2 and TRBJ1-1, with a weak D call TRBD1 (6 bases). V gave up 3 bases and J gave up 5 bases, with 7 bases separating them. Germline V gene sequence: CDR1 SGHAT, CDR2 FQNNGV. The CDR3 consists of 12 residues. Written as DNA, the CDR3 is TGTGCCAGCAGCTTGGGGGCGACTGAAGCTTTCTTT. Translation: CASSLGATEAFF.

This clonotype was counted a few times. The CDR3 DNA sequence: TGTGCCAGCATCGGGGATGGCAATCAGCCCCAGCATTTT. Its translation is CASIGDGNQPQHF. J is TRBJ1-5 and V is TRBV2; D is unresolved. This CDR3 region has 13 residues. The germline V gene encodes CDR1 SNHLY and CDR2 FYNNEI. Trimming removed 7 bases from V and 2 bases from J, with 9 bases in between.

This clonotype was observed a handful of times. The chain employs TRBV10-3 and TRBJ2-7; 8 bases match TRBD1. The V segment lost 3 bases and the J segment 1 base; nucleotides outside the gene matches: 2. In germline, CDR1 is ENHRY, CDR2 SYGVKD. This CDR3 has 14 residues. CDR3 region: CAISEQGVSYEQYF. Written as DNA, the CDR3 is TGTGCCATCAGTGAACAGGGGGTTTCCTACGAGCAGTACTTC.

The chain uses TRBV6-2 or TRBV6-3 and TRBJ1-1; no clear D gene. Trimming left V 8 bases short and J 2 bases short, with 12 bases between. CDR3 length equals 13 residues. In germline, CDR1 is MNHEY, CDR2 SVGEGT. The CDR3: CASGRRPNTEAFF. CDR3 bases: TGTGCCAGCGGTAGGAGACCTAACACTGAAGCTTTCTTT.

This clonotype was picked up a small number of times. The chain recombines TRBV28 with TRBJ2-2, with D uncertain. Germline loops: CDR1 MDHEN, CDR2 SYDVKM. The CDR3 has 16 amino acids. Between the trimmed V and J ends, which lost 3 bases and 0 bases, there was a span of 11 bases. CDR3 in amino acids: CASSFPWTANTGELFF. As DNA, the CDR3 is TGTGCCAGCAGTTTCCCATGGACGGCGAACACCGGGGAGCTGTTTTTT. The full variable domain, its missing parts supplied by reference TRBV28 and TRBJ2-2, is DVKVTQSSRYLVKRTGEKVFLECVQDMDHENMFWYRQDPGLGLRLIYFSYDVKMKEKGDIPEGYSVSREKKERFSLILESASTNQTSMYLCASSFPWTANTGELFFGEGSRLTVL.

The chain has TRBV28 and TRBJ1-6, with 10 bases matching TRBD1. The CDR3 contains 16 residues. Unmatched junction bases numbered 8, after V lost 5 bases and J lost 7 bases. CDR1 MDHEN and CDR2 SYDVKM come from the germline V gene. The CDR3: CASSAPGQGFNSPLHF. The CDR3 bases are TGTGCCAGCAGTGCCCCGGGACAGGGGTTCAATTCACCCCTCCACTTT.

This clonotype has at least ten counts. The chain uses TRBV27 and TRBJ2-1; no clear D. CDR1 MNHEY and CDR2 SMNVEV come from the germline V gene (reference sequence). There are 16 residues in the CDR3. The germline V and J ends were trimmed by 4 bases and 0 bases, with 13 bases remaining between them. CDR3 DNA: TGTGCCAGCAGTTCCGGTTTGGTCGGCTCCTACAATGAGCAGTTCTTC. Amino acid sequence: CASSSGLVGSYNEQFF.

Only a few counts were recorded for this clonotype. J is TRBJ2-1 and V is TRBV5-1; 11 bases line up with TRBD2. The germline V gene has CDR1 SGHRS and CDR2 YFSETQ. Trimming cost V 4 bases and J 4 bases; bases outside gene matches: 10. The CDR3 spans 17 residues. CDR3 sequence: CASSQTLGTSGYNEQFF. The CDR3 DNA sequence: TGCGCCAGCAGCCAGACCCTGGGGACTAGCGGATACAATGAGCAGTTCTTC.

The V gene is TRBV20-1, the J gene TRBJ2-5; 11 nucleotides agree with TRBD2. Germline V gene sequence: CDR1 DFQATT, CDR2 SNEGSKA (reference sequence). Trimming at V came to 8 bases and at J to 3 bases, leaving 5 bases not matched to a gene. The CDR3 consists of 13 residues. The CDR3 nucleotides are TGCAGTCTCACTAGCGGGGGCAAAGAGACCCAGTACTTC. Its translation: CSLTSGGKETQYF.

The chain has TRBV6-1 and TRBJ2-7, with 9 bases matching TRBD1. This CDR3 is built from 15 residues. Germline assignment: CDR1 MNHNS and CDR2 SASEGT. J gave up 2 bases and V 4 bases, and 6 bases lay outside the gene matches. CDR3 sequence: CASSAGTGTPYEQYF. CDR3 in DNA: TGTGCCAGCAGTGCCGGGACAGGGACCCCCTACGAGCAGTACTTC.

This clonotype has more than one count but fewer than ten. V gene TRBV2 combines with J gene TRBJ2-3, with D tentatively TRBD2 (6 bases). Germline lookup yields CDR1 SNHLY and CDR2 FYNNEI. CDR3 length: 13 amino acids. V was cut by 4 bases and J by 5 bases, with 10 bases left in between. CDR3 coding DNA: TGTGCCAGCAGTGTTACCGGGGGAGATACGCAGTATTTT. Protein product: CASSVTGGDTQYF.

This clonotype came up many times. The J gene is TRBJ1-1, the V gene TRBV3-1, with D uncertain. This CDR3 contains 14 residues. CDR1 and CDR2 (germline): LGHDT, YNNKEL (reference sequence). V was clipped by 1 base and J by 0 bases, with 6 bases between them. CDR3 protein: CASSQGSLNTEAFF. As DNA, the CDR3 is TGTGCCAGCAGCCAAGGCAGCTTGAACACTGAAGCTTTCTTT.

There are a few counts of this clonotype. The rearrangement uses TRBV9 and TRBJ2-1; 10 nucleotides match TRBD1. The CDR3 consists of 16 residues. Germline CDR1 reads SGDLS; CDR2 reads YYNGEE. J lost 0 bases, V lost 3 bases, and 3 bases had no gene match. In DNA form, the CDR3 reads TGTGCCAGCAGCGGTCGGACAGGGGGCTCCTACAATGAGCAGTTCTTC. Translating it yields CASSGRTGGSYNEQFF.